This TCR beta chain was sequenced for a study of cytomegalovirus exposure and HLA in healthy donors. Study conclusions and caveats: The study labeled under 200 TCR beta chains cytomegalovirus-associated. Earlier results showed most TCR beta V segments being productive about 87% or about 30% of the time. V- and J-gene trimming of TCR beta was linked (in a later analysis) to a missense DCLRE1C variant.

The V end lost 7 bases, the J end lost 0 bases, and 13 bases lay between the germline ends. The CDR3 loop spans 14 amino acids. Germline V lookup: CDR1 SEHNR, CDR2 FQNEAQ (reference sequence). The PCR was carried out with 60 Vbeta primers and 13 Jbeta primers. In the original processing: Later analysis identified approximately 88 million unique TCR beta chains, roughly 11 million shared. TCRdb's copy holds only in-frame clones and misses some; the assay was immunoSEQ multiplex PCR. V and J calls and clone size come straight from that table; D and trimming were deduced from the DNA. The profile shows over 150,000 clones, 70% to 80% of them singletons. As for this clone: Its antigen is unidentified.

The source of this sequence is a man in his sixties in good health and CMV-seronegative. Sequenced input: PBMCs. The J gene is TRBJ2-7, the V gene TRBV7-9, with D possibly matching TRBD2 (5 bases). In DNA form, the CDR3 reads TGTGCCAGCACCGAACGGGAAAGCTCCTACGAGCAGTACTTC. As protein: CASTERESSYEQYF.